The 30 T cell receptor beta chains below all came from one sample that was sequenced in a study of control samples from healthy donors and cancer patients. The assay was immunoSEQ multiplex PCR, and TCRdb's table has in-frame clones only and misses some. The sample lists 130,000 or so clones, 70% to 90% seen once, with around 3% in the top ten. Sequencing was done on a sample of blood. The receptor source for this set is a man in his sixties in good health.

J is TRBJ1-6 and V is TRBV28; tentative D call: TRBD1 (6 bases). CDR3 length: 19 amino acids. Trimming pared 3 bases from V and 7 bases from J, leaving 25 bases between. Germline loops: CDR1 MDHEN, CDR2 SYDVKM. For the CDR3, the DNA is TGTGCCAGCAGTTTTGTCGCGGCGCGAAAGACAGGCCTCAATTCACCCCTCCACTTT. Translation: CASSFVAARKTGLNSPLHF.

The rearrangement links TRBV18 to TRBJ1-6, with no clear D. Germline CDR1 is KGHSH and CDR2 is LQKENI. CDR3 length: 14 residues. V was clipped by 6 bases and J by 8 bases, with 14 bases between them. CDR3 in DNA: TGTGCCAGCTCCCTCTCGACCCTGGATTCACCCCTCCACTTT. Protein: CASSLSTLDSPLHF.

CDR3 bases: TGTGCCAGCAGCTTCACAGGGGGCCCCCCCTATGGCTACACCTTC. It specifies CASSFTGGPPYGYTF. The V gene is TRBV11-2, the J gene TRBJ1-2; 9 bases fit TRBD1. This CDR3 has 15 amino acids. The V gene end was trimmed by 3 bases and the J gene end by 4 bases; junction bases not matched to a gene: 6. CDR1 and CDR2 from the germline V gene are SGHAT and FQNNGV.

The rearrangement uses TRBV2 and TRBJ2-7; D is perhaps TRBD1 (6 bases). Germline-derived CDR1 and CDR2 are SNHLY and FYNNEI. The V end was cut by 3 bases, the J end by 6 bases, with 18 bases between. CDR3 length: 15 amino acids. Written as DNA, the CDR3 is TGTGCCAGCAGTGAGAGTACAGGGTCGATAACCGAGCAGTACTTC. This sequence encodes CASSESTGSITEQYF.

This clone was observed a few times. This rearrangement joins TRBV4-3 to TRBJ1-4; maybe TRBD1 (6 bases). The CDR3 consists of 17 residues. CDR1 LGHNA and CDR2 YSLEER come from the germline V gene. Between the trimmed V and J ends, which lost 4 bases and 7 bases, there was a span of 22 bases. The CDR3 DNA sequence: TGCGCCAGCAGCCTCTACCCTAGGGGGGCCGGAATTGAAAAACTGTTTTTT. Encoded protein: CASSLYPRGAGIEKLFF.

This CDR3 is CASSYMGTAVYEQYF. DNA of the CDR3: TGTGCCAGCAGTTACATGGGGACGGCAGTCTACGAGCAGTACTTC. The gene calls are TRBV6-5 and TRBJ2-7, with D perhaps TRBD1 or TRBD2 (5 bases each). The CDR3 consists of 15 residues. Germline-derived CDR1 and CDR2 are MNHEY and SVGAGI. V lost 2 bases and J lost 3, with 14 bases in between.

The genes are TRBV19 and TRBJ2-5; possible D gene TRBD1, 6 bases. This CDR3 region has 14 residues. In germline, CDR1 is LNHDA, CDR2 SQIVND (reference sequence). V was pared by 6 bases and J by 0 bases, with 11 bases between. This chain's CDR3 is CASRRDINQETQYF. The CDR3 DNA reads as TGTGCCAGTAGGAGGGACATAAACCAAGAGACCCAGTACTTC.

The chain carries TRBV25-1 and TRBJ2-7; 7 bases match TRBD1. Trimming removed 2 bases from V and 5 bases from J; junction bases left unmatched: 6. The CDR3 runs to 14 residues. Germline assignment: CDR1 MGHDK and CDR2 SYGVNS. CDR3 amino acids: CASSEQGDSNEQYF. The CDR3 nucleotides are TGTGCCAGCAGTGAACAGGGGGATAGTAACGAGCAGTACTTC.

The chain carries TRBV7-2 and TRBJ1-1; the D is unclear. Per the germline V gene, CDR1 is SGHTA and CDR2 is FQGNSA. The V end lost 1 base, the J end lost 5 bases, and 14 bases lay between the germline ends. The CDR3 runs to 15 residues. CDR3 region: CASSLVSGFGTEAFF. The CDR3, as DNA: TGTGCCAGCAGCTTAGTTAGCGGATTTGGAACTGAAGCTTTCTTT.

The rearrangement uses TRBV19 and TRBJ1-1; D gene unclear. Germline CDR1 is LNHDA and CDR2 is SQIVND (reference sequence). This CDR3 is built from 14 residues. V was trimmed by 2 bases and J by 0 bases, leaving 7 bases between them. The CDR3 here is CASSIQAMNTEAFF. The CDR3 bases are TGTGCCAGTAGTATACAAGCCATGAACACTGAAGCTTTCTTT.

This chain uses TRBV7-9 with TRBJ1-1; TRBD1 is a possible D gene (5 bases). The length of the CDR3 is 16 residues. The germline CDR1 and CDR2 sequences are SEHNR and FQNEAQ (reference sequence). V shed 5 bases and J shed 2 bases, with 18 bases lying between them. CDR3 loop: CASSPTWGRINTEAFF. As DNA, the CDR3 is TGTGCCAGCAGCCCTACCTGGGGACGAATTAACACTGAAGCTTTCTTT.

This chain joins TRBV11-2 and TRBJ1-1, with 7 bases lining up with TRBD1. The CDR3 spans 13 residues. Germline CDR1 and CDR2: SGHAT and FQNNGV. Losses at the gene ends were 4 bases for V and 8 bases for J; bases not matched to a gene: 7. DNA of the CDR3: TGTGCCAGCAGCTACGGACAGGATTCCGAAGCTTTCTTT. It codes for CASSYGQDSEAFF.

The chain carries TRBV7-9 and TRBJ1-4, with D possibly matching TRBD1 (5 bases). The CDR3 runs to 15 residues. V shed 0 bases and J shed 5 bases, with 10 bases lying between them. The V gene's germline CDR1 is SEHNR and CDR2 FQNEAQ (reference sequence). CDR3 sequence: CASSLAAGPNEKLFF. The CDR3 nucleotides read TGTGCCAGCAGCTTAGCGGCAGGGCCGAATGAAAAACTGTTTTTT. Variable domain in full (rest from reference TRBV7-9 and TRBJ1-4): DTGVSQNPRHKITKRGQNVTFRCDPISEHNRLYWYRQTLGQGPEFLTYFQNEAQLEKSRLLSDRFSAERPKGSFSTLEIQRTEQGDSAMYLCASSLAAGPNEKLFFGSGTQLSVL.

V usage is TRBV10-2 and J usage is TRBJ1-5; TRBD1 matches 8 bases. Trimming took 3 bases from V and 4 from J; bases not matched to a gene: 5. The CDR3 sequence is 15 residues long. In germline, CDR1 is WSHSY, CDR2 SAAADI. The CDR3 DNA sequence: TGCGCCAGCAGTGACCAGACAGGGGCTAATCAGCCCCAGCATTTT. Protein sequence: CASSDQTGANQPQHF.

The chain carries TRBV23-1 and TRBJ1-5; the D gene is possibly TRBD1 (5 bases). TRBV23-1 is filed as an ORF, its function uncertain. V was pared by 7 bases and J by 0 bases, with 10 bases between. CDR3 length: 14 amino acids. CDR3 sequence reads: CASMRQISNQPQHF. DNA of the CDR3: TGCGCCAGCATGAGACAGATTAGCAATCAGCCCCAGCATTTT.

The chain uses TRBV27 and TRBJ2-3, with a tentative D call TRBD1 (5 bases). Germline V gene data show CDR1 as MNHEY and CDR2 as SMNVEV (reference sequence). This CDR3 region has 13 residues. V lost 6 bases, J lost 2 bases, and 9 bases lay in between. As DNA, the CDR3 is TGTGCCAGCAGCTGGGGCTCCACAGATACGCAGTATTTT. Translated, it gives CASSWGSTDTQYF.

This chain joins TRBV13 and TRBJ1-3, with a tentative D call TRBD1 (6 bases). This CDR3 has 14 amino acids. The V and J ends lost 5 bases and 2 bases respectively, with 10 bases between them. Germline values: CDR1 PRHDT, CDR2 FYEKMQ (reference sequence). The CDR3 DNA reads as TGTGCCAGCAGCCTAAGACAGGCTGGAAACACCATATATTTT. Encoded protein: CASSLRQAGNTIYF.

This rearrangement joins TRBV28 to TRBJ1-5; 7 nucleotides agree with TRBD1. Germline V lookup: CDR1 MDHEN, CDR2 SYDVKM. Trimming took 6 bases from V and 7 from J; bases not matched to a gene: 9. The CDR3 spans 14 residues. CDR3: CASSQDRQYQPQHF. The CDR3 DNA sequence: TGTGCCAGCAGCCAGGACAGGCAGTACCAGCCCCAGCATTTT.

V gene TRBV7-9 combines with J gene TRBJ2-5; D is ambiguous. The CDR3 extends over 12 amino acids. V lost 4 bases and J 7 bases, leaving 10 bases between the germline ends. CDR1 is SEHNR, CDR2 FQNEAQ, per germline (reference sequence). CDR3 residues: CASSSVKGTQYF. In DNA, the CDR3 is TGTGCCAGCAGCTCAGTGAAAGGGACCCAGTACTTC. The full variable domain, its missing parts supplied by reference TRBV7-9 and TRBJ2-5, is DTGVSQNPRHKITKRGQNVTFRCDPISEHNRLYWYRQTLGQGPEFLTYFQNEAQLEKSRLLSDRFSAERPKGSFSTLEIQRTEQGDSAMYLCASSSVKGTQYFGPGTRLLVL.

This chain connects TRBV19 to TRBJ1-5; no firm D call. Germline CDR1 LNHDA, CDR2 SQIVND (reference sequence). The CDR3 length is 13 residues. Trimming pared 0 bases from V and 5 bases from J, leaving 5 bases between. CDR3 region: CASSIDRDQPQHF. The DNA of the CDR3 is TGTGCCAGTAGTATAGATAGGGATCAGCCCCAGCATTTT.

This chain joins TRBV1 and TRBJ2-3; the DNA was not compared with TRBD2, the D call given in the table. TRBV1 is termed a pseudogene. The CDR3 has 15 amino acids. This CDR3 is CTSSPLLVSTDTQYF. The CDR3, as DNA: TGCACCAGCAGCCCACTACTAGTTAGCACAGATACGCAGTATTTT.

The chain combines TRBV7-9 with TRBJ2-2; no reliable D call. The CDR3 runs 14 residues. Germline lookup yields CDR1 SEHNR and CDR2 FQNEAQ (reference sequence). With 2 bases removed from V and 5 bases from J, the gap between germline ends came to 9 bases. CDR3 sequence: CASSLIQTTGELFF. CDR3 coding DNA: TGTGCCAGCAGCTTAATTCAGACTACCGGGGAGCTGTTTTTT.

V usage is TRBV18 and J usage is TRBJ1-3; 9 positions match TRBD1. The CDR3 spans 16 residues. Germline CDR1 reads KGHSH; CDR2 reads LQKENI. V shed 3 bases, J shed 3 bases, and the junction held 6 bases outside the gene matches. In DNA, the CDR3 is TGTGCCAGCTCACCGGGACAGGGCCTCTTTGGAAACACCATATATTTT. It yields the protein CASSPGQGLFGNTIYF.

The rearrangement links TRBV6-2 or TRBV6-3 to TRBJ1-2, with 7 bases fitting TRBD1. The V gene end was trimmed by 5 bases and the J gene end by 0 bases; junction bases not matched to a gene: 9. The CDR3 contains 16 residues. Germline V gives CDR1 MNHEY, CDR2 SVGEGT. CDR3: CASSTRSTGTNYGYTF. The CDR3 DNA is TGTGCCAGCAGTACCCGATCGACAGGGACTAACTATGGCTACACCTTC.

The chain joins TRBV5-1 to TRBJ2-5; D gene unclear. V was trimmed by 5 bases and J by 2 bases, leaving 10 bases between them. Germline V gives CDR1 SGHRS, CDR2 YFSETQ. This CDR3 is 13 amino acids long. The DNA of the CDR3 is TGCGCCAGCAGGGAGCCCCAGCAAGAGACCCAGTACTTC. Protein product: CASREPQQETQYF.

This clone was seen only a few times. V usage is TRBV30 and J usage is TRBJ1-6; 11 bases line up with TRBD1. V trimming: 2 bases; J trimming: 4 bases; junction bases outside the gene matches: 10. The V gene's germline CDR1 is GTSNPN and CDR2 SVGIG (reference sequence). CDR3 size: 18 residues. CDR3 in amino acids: CAWSSRDRGTVYNSPLHF. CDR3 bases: TGTGCCTGGAGTTCCCGGGACAGGGGGACGGTTTATAATTCACCCCTCCACTTT.

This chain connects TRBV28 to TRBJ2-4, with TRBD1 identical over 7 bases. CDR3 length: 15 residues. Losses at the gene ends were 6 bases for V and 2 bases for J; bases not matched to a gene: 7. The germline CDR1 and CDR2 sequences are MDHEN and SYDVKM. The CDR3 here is CASSRIQGPKNIQYF. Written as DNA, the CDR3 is TGTGCCAGCAGCCGTATACAGGGGCCCAAAAACATTCAGTACTTC.

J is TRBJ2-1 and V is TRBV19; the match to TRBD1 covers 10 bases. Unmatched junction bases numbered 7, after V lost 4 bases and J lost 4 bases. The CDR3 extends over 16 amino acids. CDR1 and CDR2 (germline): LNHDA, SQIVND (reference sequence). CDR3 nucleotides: TGTGCCAGTAGTAACACCGGGACAGGGGCATACAATGAGCAGTTCTTC. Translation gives CASSNTGTGAYNEQFF. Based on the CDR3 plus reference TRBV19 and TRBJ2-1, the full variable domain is DGGITQSPKYLFRKEGQNVTLSCEQNLNHDAMYWYRQDPGQGLRLIYYSQIVNDFQKGDIAEGYSVSREKKESFPLTVTSAQKNPTAFYLCASSNTGTGAYNEQFFGPGTRLTVL.

The CDR3 sequence is CASRTRDRRYEKLFF. CDR3 nucleotide sequence: TGTGCCAGCAGGACCCGGGACAGGCGATATGAAAAACTGTTTTTT. The genes are TRBV2 and TRBJ1-4; the match to TRBD1 covers 8 bases. This CDR3 is built from 15 residues. V trimming: 6 bases; J trimming: 6 bases; junction bases outside the gene matches: 9. Germline values: CDR1 SNHLY, CDR2 FYNNEI. Full variable domain (rest looked up from reference TRBV2 and TRBJ1-4): EPEVTQTPSHQVTQMGQEVILRCVPISNHLYFYWYRQILGQKVEFLVSFYNNEISEKSEIFDDQFSVERPDGSNFTLKIRSTKLEDSAMYFCASRTRDRRYEKLFFGSGTQLSVL.

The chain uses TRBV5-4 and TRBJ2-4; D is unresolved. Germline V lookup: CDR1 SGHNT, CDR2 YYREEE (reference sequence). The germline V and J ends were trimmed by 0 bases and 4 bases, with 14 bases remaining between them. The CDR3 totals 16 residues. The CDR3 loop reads CASSLAGSLGKNIQYF. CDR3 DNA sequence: TGTGCCAGCAGCTTGGCCGGATCCCTAGGAAAAAACATTCAGTACTTC.